The subject of this entry is one TCR beta chain. Its antigen is unknown. CDR1 and CDR2 from the germline V gene are SGDLS and YYNGEE. This CDR3 comprises 15 residues. V shed 6 bases, J shed 1 base, and the junction held 3 bases outside the gene matches. This sample is part of a study of TIL therapy for anti-PD-1-resistant metastatic lung cancer. Study in general: Median tumor mutation burden was 1.5 mutations per megabase.

Study-wide points: The cohort had more treatment-naive, never-smoker and oncogene-addicted patients than typical.

The immunoSEQ assay was v3. This table comes from immunoSEQ multiplex PCR, and its TCRdb copy is limited to in-frame clones, with some not included. The sample shows 25,000 to 35,000 clones, about 70% of them seen only once. The time point is: pre-treatment sample, taken before nivolumab and TIL therapy. The origin of this receptor is a woman aged 30 to 85 with non-small cell lung cancer. This chain connects TRBV9 to TRBJ2-2; TRBD2 aligns across 10 bases. Sequences were derived from blood, sampled at baseline. This CDR3 is CASTWTSGNTGELFF. The DNA for the CDR3 is TGTGCCAGCACGTGGACTAGCGGGAACACCGGGGAGCTGTTTTTT.